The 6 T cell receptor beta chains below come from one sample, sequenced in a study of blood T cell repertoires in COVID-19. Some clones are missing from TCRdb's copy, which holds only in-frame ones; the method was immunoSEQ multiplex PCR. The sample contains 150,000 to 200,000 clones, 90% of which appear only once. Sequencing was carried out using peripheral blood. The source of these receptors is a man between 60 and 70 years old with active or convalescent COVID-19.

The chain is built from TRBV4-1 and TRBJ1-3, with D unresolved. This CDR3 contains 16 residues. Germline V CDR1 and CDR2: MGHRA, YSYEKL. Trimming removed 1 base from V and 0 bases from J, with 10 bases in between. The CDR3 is CASSQGAQSSGNTIYF. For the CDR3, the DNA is TGCGCCAGCAGCCAAGGGGCTCAGAGCTCTGGAAACACCATATATTTT.

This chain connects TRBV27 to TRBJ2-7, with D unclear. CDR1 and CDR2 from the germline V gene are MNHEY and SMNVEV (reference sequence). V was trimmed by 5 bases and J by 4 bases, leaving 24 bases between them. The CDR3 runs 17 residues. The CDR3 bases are TGTGCCAGCAGTCCCGTGACACCGACCTTCAATGTGTACGAGCAGTACTTC. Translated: CASSPVTPTFNVYEQYF.

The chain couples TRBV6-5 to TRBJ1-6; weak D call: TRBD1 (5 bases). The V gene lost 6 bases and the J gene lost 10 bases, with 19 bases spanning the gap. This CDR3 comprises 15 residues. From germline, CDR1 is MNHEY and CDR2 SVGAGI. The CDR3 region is CASSPPRVDHSPLHF. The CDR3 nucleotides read TGTGCCAGCAGCCCGCCCAGGGTCGATCACTCACCCCTCCACTTT.

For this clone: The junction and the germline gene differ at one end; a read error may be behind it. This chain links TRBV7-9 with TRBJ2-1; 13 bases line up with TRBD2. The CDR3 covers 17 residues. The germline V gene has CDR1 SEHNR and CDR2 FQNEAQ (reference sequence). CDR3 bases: TGTGCCAGCAGTTTAGAAACTAGCGGGAGGGCCTACAATGAGCAGTTCTTC. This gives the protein CASSLETSGRAYNEQFF.

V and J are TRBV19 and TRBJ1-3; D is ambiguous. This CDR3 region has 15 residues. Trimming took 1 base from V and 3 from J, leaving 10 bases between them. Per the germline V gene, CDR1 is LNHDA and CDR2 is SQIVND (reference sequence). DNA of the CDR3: TGTGCCAGTAGTATAGCGGGAACTTTTGGAAACACCATATATTTT. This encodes CASSIAGTFGNTIYF. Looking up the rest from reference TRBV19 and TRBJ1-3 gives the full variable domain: DGGITQSPKYLFRKEGQNVTLSCEQNLNHDAMYWYRQDPGQGLRLIYYSQIVNDFQKGDIAEGYSVSREKKESFPLTVTSAQKNPTAFYLCASSIAGTFGNTIYFGEGSWLTVV.

The CDR3 here is CASSLLAGTSYEQYF. CDR3 nucleotide sequence: TGCGCCAGCAGCTTGCTGGCGGGAACCTCCTACGAGCAGTACTTC. This sequence joins TRBV5-1 and TRBJ2-7, with D possibly TRBD2 on 6 matching bases. Germline lookup yields CDR1 SGHRS and CDR2 YFSETQ. The CDR3 consists of 15 residues. Trimming cost V 1 base and J 0 bases, with 11 bases left between them.